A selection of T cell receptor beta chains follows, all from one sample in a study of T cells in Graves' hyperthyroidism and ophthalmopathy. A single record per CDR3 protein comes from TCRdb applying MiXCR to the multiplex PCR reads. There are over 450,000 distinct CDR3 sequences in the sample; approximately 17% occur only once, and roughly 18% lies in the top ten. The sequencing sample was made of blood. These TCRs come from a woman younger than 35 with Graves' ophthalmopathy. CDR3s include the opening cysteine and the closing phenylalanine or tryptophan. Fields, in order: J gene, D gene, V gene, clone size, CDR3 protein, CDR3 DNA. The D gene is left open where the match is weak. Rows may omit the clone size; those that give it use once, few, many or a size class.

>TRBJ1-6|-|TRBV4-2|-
CASSQDLNKLNSPLHF
TGTGCCAGCAGCCAAGATCTGAACAAGCTAAATTCACCCCTCCACTTT
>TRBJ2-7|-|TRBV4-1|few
CASSHRTGSSYEQYF
TGCGCCAGCAGCCATCGGACTGGCAGCTCCTACGAGCAGTACTTC
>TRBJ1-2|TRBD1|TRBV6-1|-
CASKPPGQGDGYTF
TGTGCCAGCAAACCGCCGGGACAGGGGGATGGCTACACCTTC
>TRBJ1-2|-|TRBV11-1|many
CASSLGQTGTGYTF
TGTGCCAGCAGCTTAGGACAAACAGGGACCGGCTACACCTTC
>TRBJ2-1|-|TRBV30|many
CAWSVRGASYNEQFF
TGTGCCTGGAGTGTACGGGGGGCCTCCTACAATGAGCAGTTCTTC
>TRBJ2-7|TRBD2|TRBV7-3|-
CASSLMGLAGGPAAYEQYF
TGTGCCAGCAGCTTAATGGGGTTAGCGGGAGGGCCTGCCGCCTACGAGCAGTACTTC
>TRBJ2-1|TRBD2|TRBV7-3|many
CASSSGLGPNEQFF
TGTGCCAGCAGCTCGGGACTAGGGCCCAATGAGCAGTTCTTC
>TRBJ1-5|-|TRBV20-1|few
CSARTGPYSNQPQHF
TGCAGTGCCCGGACGGGTCCCTATAGCAATCAGCCCCAGCATTTT
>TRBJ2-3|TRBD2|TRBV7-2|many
CASSSDSSGRSYTQYF
TGTGCCAGCAGCTCTGACTCTAGCGGGAGGTCGTATACGCAGTATTTT
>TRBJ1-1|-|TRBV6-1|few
CASRPEASTEAFF
TGTGCCAGCAGGCCCGAGGCTTCGACTGAAGCTTTCTTT
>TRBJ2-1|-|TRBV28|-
CATQAGGPTYNEQFF
TGTGCCACTCAGGCCGGGGGGCCAACCTACAATGAGCAGTTCTTC
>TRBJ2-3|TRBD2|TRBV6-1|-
CASQLAGGGDTQYF
TGTGCCAGCCAACTGGCGGGAGGAGGAGATACGCAGTATTTT
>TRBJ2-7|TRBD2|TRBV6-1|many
CASSQGLAGGLNEQYF
TGTGCCAGCAGTCAAGGCTTAGCGGGAGGTCTGAACGAGCAGTACTTC
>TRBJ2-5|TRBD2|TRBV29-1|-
CSVVAGGQETQYF
TGCAGCGTTGTAGCGGGAGGGCAAGAGACCCAGTACTTC
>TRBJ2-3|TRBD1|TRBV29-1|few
CSAWARGDTQYF
TGCAGCGCCTGGGCCAGGGGGGATACGCAGTATTTT
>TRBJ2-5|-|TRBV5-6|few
CASSFKGLRETQYF
TGTGCCAGCAGCTTTAAGGGTCTCAGGGAGACCCAGTACTTC
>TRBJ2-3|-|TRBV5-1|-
CASSLDGGGIRTDTQYF
TGCGCCAGCAGCTTGGATGGAGGGGGGATCCGCACAGATACGCAGTATTTT
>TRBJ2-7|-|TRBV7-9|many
CASSLDSSYEQYF
TGTGCCAGCAGCCTAGACAGCTCCTACGAGCAGTACTTC
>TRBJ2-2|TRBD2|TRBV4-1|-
CASSQAVGGFDTGELFF
TGCGCCAGCAGCCAAGCTGTCGGGGGGTTCGACACCGGGGAGCTGTTTTTT
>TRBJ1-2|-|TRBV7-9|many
CASSLDAGGDYGYTF
TGTGCCAGCAGCTTAGATGCTGGGGGAGACTATGGCTACACCTTC
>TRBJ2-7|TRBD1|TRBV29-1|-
CSVGDRDRAGEQYF
TGCAGCGTTGGTGATCGGGACAGGGCGGGGGAGCAGTACTTC
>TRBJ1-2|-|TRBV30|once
CAWSLFQGNGYTF
TGTGCCTGGAGCTTGTTCCAGGGAAATGGCTACACCTTC
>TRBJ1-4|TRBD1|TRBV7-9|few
CASSTTLDREDEKLFF
TGTGCCAGCAGCACGACCTTGGACAGGGAGGATGAAAAACTGTTTTTT
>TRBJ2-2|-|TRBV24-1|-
CATSDYGVMKTGELFF
TGTGCCACCAGTGACTACGGAGTTATGAAAACCGGGGAGCTGTTTTTT
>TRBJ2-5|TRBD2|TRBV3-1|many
CASRPGGQETQYF
TGTGCCAGCAGGCCGGGGGGCCAAGAGACCCAGTACTTC
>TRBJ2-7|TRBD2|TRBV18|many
CASSPMAGELNEQYF
TGTGCCAGCTCACCAATGGCGGGAGAGCTGAACGAGCAGTACTTC
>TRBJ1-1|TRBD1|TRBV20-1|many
CSAKTDRAGFLGDTEAFF
TGCAGTGCAAAAACGGACAGGGCGGGATTTCTTGGCGACACTGAAGCTTTCTTT
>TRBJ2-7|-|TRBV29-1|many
CSGGTNYEQYF
TGCAGCGGAGGGACCAACTACGAGCAGTACTTC
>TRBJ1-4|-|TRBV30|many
CAWRNWDGATNEKLFF
TGTGCCTGGAGGAATTGGGACGGAGCAACTAATGAAAAACTGTTTTTT
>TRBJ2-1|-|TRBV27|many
CASSSNRVGFYNEQFF
TGTGCCAGCAGTTCGAACAGGGTAGGGTTCTACAATGAGCAGTTCTTC
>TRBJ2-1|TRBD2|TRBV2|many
CASSPGLAEVDEQFF
TGTGCCAGCAGCCCGGGACTAGCGGAGGTAGATGAGCAGTTCTTC
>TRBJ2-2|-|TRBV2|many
CASSERGTGELFF
TGTGCCAGCAGTGAACGAGGGACCGGGGAGCTGTTTTTT
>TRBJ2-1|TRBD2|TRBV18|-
CASSPPMSGGFDEQFF
TGTGCCAGCTCACCACCGATGAGCGGGGGGTTCGATGAGCAGTTCTTC
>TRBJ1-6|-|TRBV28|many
CASIRDSYNSPLHF
TGTGCCAGTATTCGGGACTCCTATAATTCACCCCTCCACTTT
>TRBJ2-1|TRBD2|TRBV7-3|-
CASSRGLARNEQFF
TGTGCCAGCAGCCGTGGACTAGCGCGCAATGAGCAGTTCTTC
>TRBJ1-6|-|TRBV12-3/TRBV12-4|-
CASSLGRGSNSPLHF
TGTGCCAGCAGTTTAGGAAGGGGGTCGAATTCACCCCTCCACTTT
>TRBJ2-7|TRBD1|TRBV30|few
CAWSRDRLYEQYF
TGTGCCTGGTCGAGGGACAGACTCTACGAGCAGTACTTC
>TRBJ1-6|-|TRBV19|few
CASSGTASSSYNSPLHF
TGTGCCAGTAGTGGGACGGCGTCGAGCTCCTATAATTCACCCCTCCACTTT
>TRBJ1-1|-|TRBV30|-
CACTKGSNTEAFF
TGTGCCTGTACCAAAGGATCGAACACTGAAGCTTTCTTT
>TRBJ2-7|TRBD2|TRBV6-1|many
CASRTSGGHGEQYF
TGTGCCAGCAGGACTAGCGGGGGGCACGGCGAGCAGTACTTC
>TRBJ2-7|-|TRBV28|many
CASSLSGRGIYEQYF
TGTGCCAGCAGTTTATCTGGCAGGGGCATCTACGAGCAGTACTTC
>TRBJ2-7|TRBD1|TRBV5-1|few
CASSLAAGGSGEQYF
TGCGCCAGCAGCTTGGCCGCAGGGGGCTCTGGCGAGCAGTACTTC
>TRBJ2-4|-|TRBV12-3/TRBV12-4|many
CASSASTGTKNIQYF
TGTGCCAGCAGTGCCTCCACAGGGACTAAAAACATTCAGTACTTC
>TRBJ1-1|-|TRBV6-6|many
CASSYGSVNTEAFF
TGTGCCAGCAGTTACGGTTCGGTGAACACTGAAGCTTTCTTT
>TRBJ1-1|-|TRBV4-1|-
CASSQATGMFTEAFF
TGCGCCAGCAGCCAAGCTACAGGGATGTTTACTGAAGCTTTCTTT
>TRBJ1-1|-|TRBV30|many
CAWSNGLEAFF
TGTGCCTGGAGTAACGGGCTTGAAGCTTTCTTT
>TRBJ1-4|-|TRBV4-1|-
CASRSNRPGEKLFF
TGCGCCAGCAGGTCGAATCGCCCGGGTGAAAAACTGTTTTTT
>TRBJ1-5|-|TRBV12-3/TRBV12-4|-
CASSPGYRQPQHF
TGTGCCAGCAGCCCTGGATATCGACAGCCCCAGCATTTT